This is a list of T cell receptor beta chains from one sample in a study of CD8+ T cells in alopecia areata. Method: immunoSEQ multiplex PCR; TCRdb's copy keeps in-frame clones and lacks some. Altogether 150,000 to 200,000 clones are present, 60% being singletons, with the ten largest covering around 0.92%. Sequenced material: CD4+ T cells sorted from blood, taken at week 24, from a patient treated with tofacitinib. Receptor source: a human donor with alopecia areata. Each CDR3 is given with its conserved first and last residue. The D gene is left open where the match is weak. For some rows the clone size is stated as once, few or many, or as a class when expanded; others skip it.

j_gene | len | abundance | v_gene | d_gene | CDR3aa | CDR3nt
TRBJ2-7 | 15 | - | TRBV2 | TRBD1 | CASNRRDRVDYEQYF | TGTGCCAGCAACCGCCGGGACAGGGTCGACTACGAGCAGTACTTC
TRBJ2-5 | 14 | - | TRBV7-2 | - | CASSLRTSRETQYF | TGTGCCAGCAGCTTACGTACTAGCCGCGAGACCCAGTACTTC
TRBJ1-4 | 13 | - | TRBV27 | - | CASRDISSEKLFF | TGTGCCAGCAGGGACATATCCTCCGAAAAACTGTTTTTT
TRBJ1-2 | 13 | - | TRBV29-1 | TRBD1 | CSVWTGGSYGYTF | TGCAGCGTTTGGACAGGCGGATCCTATGGCTACACCTTC
TRBJ1-1 | 13 | few | TRBV30 | - | CAWSGPTGTEAFF | TGTGCCTGGAGTGGTCCGACGGGCACTGAAGCTTTCTTT
TRBJ1-2 | 12 | - | TRBV28 | - | CASRLQRGGYTF | TGTGCCAGCAGGCTCCAACGGGGTGGCTACACCTTC
TRBJ1-4 | 15 | - | TRBV4-1 | - | CASSQGPSTGEKLFF | TGCGCCAGCAGCCAAGGTCCCAGCACGGGAGAAAAACTGTTTTTT
TRBJ1-2 | 11 | - | TRBV9 | - | CARPGFHGYTF | TGTGCCAGGCCAGGGTTTCATGGCTACACCTTC
TRBJ2-3 | 16 | - | TRBV4-1 | - | CASSSGTAGFADTQYF | TGCGCCAGCAGCTCCGGGACCGCGGGGTTCGCAGATACGCAGTATTTT
TRBJ2-1 | 14 | - | TRBV30 | - | CAWRYLATNNEQFF | TGTGCCTGGAGGTATCTAGCGACAAACAATGAGCAGTTCTTC
TRBJ2-4 | 15 | - | TRBV11-2 | TRBD2 | CASSPGGAGMGIQYF | TGTGCCAGCAGCCCCGGGGGGGCCGGTATGGGCATTCAGTACTTC
TRBJ2-3 | 16 | few | TRBV5-6 | TRBD2 | CASSLGTSVFTDTQYF | TGTGCCAGCAGCTTAGGGACTAGCGTGTTCACAGATACGCAGTATTTT
TRBJ1-2 | 15 | - | TRBV9 | TRBD1 | CASSFGTGGNYGYTF | TGTGCCAGCAGCTTTGGGACAGGGGGGAACTATGGCTACACCTTC
TRBJ2-2 | 14 | - | TRBV15 | - | CATSSSPLTGELFF | TGTGCCACCAGCTCCAGCCCGCTCACAGGAGAGCTGTTTTTT
TRBJ1-2 | 14 | few | TRBV29-1 | TRBD1 | CSVDYAGGEDGYTF | TGCAGCGTTGATTATGCAGGGGGAGAAGATGGCTACACCTTC
TRBJ1-2 | 14 | - | TRBV29-1 | - | CSVEPRGGGYGYTF | TGCAGCGTTGAACCCCGCGGGGGAGGCTATGGCTACACCTTC
TRBJ1-2 | 13 | once | TRBV10-3 | - | CAITGGPNYGYTF | TGTGCCATCACTGGAGGTCCTAACTATGGCTACACCTTC